The entry below gives a single T cell receptor (beta chain) sequence along with its context. There is no known antigen for this receptor. No qualities accompany the bases; no much larger clone lies one base away. A second Seattle source provided samples from volunteer blood donors who had recovered from COVID-19. Each collaborating institution followed its own protocols to collect whole blood in K2EDTA tubes. For TCRbeta analysis, collaborator samples were shipped as frozen whole blood, as isolated PBMCs, or as DNA extracted from either sample type. TCRbeta CDR3 regions were amplified from genomic DNA using the immunoSEQ Assay, a bias-controlled multiplex PCR. In the authors' own workflow: The number of nucleated cells in each sample was estimated from the amplification of reference gene primers within the assay. To quantify the absolute abundance of each unique TCRbeta CDR3 rearrangement, sequence reads were collapsed and filtered. For each sample, productive Simpson clonality was calculated by taking the square root of Simpson's diversity index across productive rearrangements. In TCRdb, the immuneACCESS table is reduced to in-frame sequences with V and J assigned. These tables do not hold every clone; where another copy was compared, an unresolved V gene accounts for under half, and the others remain unexplained. V, J and clone size derive from that table, while D and trimming were established from the DNA sequence. Within this sample are under 200,000 clones, with about 85% of them counted one time only. The ten largest clones represent 13% of the sample.

Its CDR3 holds 15 amino acids, cysteine through phenylalanine. Here the CDR3 DNA is all that survives: 45 bases in frame from base 1. The germline V gene yields SGHRS for CDR1 and YFSETQ for CDR2. V and J are trimmed by 4 bases and 4 bases, and the gene matches miss 3 bases of the junction. This specimen belongs to a study of blood T cell repertoires in COVID-19 (dated by TCRdb to between 2020 and 2021). Broadly, across the study: The collaborator samples originated in the United States, Italy and Spain and spanned the acute and convalescent phases of COVID-19. Samples came from the ongoing ImmuneRACE study (first 160 participants) plus 1,254 subjects from 6 global collaborators. The material from the prospective study consisted of cDNA or gDNA derived from T cells, B-cell-depleted T cells, or PBMCs. Where available, HLA class I and class II types were obtained from metadata supplied by the sample provider rather than from assay-based typing. Deeply sampled blood TCRbeta repertoires from subjects exposed to, actively infected with, or recovered from COVID-19 were included in the dataset. A de-identified subject ID, COVID-19 status, age in years and sex were almost always included in the sample metadata. The repertoires were released in a freely available public database intended as a resource for research on the immune response to SARS-CoV-2. Overall study outcomes, separate from this receptor: How much clinical and demographic metadata was included differed by source and by participant, and the metadata was provided uncurated.

Source material: peripheral blood. The rearranged segments are TRBV5-1 and TRBJ2-2, with 11 middle bases fitting TRBD2. This clonotype was obtained from an older man who had recovered from COVID-19. The sequence in DNA is TGCGCCAGCAGCCCCGGGACTAGCGGCACCGGGGAGCTGTTTTTT. This yields the protein CASSPGTSGTGELFF.